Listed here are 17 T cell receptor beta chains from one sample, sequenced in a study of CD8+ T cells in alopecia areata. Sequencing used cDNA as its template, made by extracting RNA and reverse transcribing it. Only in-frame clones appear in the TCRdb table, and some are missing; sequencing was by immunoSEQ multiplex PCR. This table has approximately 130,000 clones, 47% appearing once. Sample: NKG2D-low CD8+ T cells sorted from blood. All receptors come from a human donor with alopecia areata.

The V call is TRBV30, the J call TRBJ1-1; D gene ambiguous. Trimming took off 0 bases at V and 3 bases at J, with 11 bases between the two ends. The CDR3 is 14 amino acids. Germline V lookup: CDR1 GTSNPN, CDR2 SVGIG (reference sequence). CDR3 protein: CAWSVGRFDTEAFF. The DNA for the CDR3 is TGTGCCTGGAGTGTGGGCAGGTTTGACACTGAAGCTTTCTTT.

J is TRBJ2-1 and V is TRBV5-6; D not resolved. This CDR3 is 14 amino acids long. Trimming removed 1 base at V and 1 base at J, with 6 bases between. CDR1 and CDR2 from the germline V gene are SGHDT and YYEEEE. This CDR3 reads CASSLTYSYNEQFF. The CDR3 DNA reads TGTGCCAGCAGCTTGACTTATTCCTACAATGAGCAGTTCTTC.

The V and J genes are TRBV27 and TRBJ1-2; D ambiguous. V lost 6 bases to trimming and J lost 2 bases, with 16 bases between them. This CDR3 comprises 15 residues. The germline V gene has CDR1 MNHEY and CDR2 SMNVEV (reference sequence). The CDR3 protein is CASSPRTFANYGYTF. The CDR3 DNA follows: TGTGCCAGCAGCCCCAGAACTTTCGCAAACTATGGCTACACCTTC.

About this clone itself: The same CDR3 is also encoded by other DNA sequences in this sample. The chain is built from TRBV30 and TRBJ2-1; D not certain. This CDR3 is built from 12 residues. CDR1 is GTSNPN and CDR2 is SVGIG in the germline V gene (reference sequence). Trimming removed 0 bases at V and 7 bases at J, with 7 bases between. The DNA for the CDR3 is TGTGCCTGGAGTGTGCTAGGGAATGAGCAGTTCTTC. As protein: CAWSVLGNEQFF.

The CDR3 DNA reads as TGTGCCAGCAGTGTAGTTGGCACCGGGGAGCTGTTTTTT. It translates to CASSVVGTGELFF. The gene calls are TRBV25-1 and TRBJ2-2; D unclear. Germline V gene lookup returns CDR1 MGHDK and CDR2 SYGVNS. Deletions cut 4 bases from V and 4 bases from J, with 7 bases between. There are 13 residues in the CDR3.

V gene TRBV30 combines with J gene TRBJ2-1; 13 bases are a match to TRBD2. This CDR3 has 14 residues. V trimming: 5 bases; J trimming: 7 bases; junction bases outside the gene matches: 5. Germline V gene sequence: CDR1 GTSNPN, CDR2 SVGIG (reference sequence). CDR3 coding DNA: TGTGCCTGGGGACTAGCGGGAGCAAAGAATGAGCAGTTCTTC. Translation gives CAWGLAGAKNEQFF. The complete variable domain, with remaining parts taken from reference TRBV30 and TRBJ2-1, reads SQTIHQWPATLVQPVGSPLSLECTVEGTSNPNLYWYRQAAGRGLQLLFYSVGIGQISSEVPQNLSASRPQDRQFILSSKKLLLSDSGFYLCAWGLAGAKNEQFFGPGTRLTVL.

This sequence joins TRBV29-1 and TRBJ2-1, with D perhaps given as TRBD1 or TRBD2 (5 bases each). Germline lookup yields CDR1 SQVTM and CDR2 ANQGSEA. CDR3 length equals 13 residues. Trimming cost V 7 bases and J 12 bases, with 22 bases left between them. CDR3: CSAPTAHGAGQFF. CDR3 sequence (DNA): TGCAGCGCTCCAACGGCCCACGGGGCAGGGCAGTTCTTC.

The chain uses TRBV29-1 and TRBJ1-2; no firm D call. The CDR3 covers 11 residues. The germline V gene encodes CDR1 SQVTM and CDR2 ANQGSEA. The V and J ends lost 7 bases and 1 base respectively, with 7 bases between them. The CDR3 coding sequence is TGCAGCGGCCAAGATAACTATGGCTACACCTTC. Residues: CSGQDNYGYTF. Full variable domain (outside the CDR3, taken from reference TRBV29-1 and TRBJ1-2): SAVISQKPSRDICQRGTSLTIQCQVDSQVTMMFWYRQQPGQSLTLIATANQGSEATYESGFVIDKFPISRPNLTFSTLTVSNMSPEDSSIYLCSGQDNYGYTFGSGTRLTVV.

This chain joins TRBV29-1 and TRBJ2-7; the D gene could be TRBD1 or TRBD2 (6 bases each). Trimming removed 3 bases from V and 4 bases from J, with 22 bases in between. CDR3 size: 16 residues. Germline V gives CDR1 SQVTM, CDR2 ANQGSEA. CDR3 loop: CSVDRGKGGPPYEQYF. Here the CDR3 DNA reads TGCAGCGTTGATCGGGGTAAGGGGGGACCTCCTTACGAGCAGTACTTC.

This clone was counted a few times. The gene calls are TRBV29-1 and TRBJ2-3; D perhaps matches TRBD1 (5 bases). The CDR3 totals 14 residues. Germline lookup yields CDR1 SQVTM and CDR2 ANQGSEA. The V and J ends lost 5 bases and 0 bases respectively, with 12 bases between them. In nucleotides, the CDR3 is TGCAGCGTTAGAGGACAAGAAAGCACAGATACGCAGTATTTT. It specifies CSVRGQESTDTQYF.

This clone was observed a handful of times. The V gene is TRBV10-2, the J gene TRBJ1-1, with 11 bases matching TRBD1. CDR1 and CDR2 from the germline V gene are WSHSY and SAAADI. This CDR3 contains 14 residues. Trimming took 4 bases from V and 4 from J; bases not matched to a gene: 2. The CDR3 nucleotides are TGCGCCAGCAGTGTGGGGACAGGGGGCACTGAAGCTTTCTTT. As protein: CASSVGTGGTEAFF.

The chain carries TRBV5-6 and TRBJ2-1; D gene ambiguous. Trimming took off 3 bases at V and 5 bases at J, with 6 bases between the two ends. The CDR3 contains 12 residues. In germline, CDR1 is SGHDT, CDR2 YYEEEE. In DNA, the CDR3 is TGTGCCAGCAGCTACCCCAACAATGAGCAGTTCTTC. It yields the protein CASSYPNNEQFF.

The CDR3 coding sequence is TGCAGCGTTAGATCACCAGATACGCAGTATTTT. Amino acid sequence: CSVRSPDTQYF. The chain uses TRBV29-1 and TRBJ2-3; D call uncertain. CDR1 is SQVTM, CDR2 ANQGSEA, per germline. With 5 bases removed from V and 4 bases from J, the gap between germline ends came to 7 bases. The CDR3 sequence is 11 residues long.

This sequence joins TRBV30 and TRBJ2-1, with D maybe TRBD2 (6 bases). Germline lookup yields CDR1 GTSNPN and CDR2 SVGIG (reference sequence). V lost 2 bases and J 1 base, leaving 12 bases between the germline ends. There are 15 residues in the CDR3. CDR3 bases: TGTGCCTGGAGTCCTGGGGAGGAATCCTACAATGAGCAGTTCTTC. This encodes CAWSPGEESYNEQFF.

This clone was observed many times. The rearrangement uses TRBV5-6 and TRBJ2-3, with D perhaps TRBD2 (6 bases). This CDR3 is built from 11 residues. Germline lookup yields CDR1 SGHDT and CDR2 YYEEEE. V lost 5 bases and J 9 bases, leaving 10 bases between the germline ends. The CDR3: CASSRDLTQYF. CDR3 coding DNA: TGTGCCAGCAGTCGGGACTTAACGCAGTATTTT.

This chain's CDR3 is CAWSEALAGSDTQYF. The CDR3 DNA follows: TGTGCCTGGAGTGAGGCGCTAGCGGGGTCGGATACGCAGTATTTT. This rearrangement joins TRBV30 to TRBJ2-3; 9 bases map to TRBD2. The junction had 8 bases not matched to a gene; V was cut back by 1 base and J by 6 bases. The CDR3 sequence is 15 residues long. Germline CDR1 is GTSNPN and CDR2 is SVGIG (reference sequence).

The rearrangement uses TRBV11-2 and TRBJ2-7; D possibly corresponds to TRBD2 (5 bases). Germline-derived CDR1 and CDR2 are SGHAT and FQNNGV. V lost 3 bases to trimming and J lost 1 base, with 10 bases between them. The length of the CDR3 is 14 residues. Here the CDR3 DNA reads TGTGCCAGCAGCTTGTTAGGAGGTTCCTACGAGCAGTACTTC. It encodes CASSLLGGSYEQYF.